This TCR beta chain was obtained from a study of metastatic and nonmetastatic thyroid tumors. V shed 1 base and J shed 1 base, with 12 bases lying between them. The CDR3 runs 16 residues. Germline values: CDR1 SGHVS, CDR2 FNYEAQ. Thyroid surgery was preceded by no treatment in any patient. TCRdb re-called the PCR reads via MiXCR. The profile shows 30,000 or so clones, about 25% of them singletons. This clone was observed at least ten times. This clonotype was sampled from a female donor with papillary thyroid cancer or a benign thyroid nodule (not recorded which). Some clones in this sample may be carry-over from other donors' samples. The V and J genes are TRBV7-6 and TRBJ2-3; D remains ambiguous. Sequenced material: blood. CDR3 region: CASSLEVVGGTDTQYF. The CDR3 coding sequence is TGTGCCAGCAGCTTAGAGGTGGTTGGGGGCACAGATACGCAGTATTTT.